The clone carrying this T cell receptor (beta chain) has only a few counts. Antigen specificity is unknown. This entry comes from a study of response to subunit inactivated influenza vaccine. Study-wide findings and caveats: Authors proposed each seasonal influenza vaccination draws in few new T cells.

CDR1 is SNHLY, CDR2 FYNNEI, per germline. Trimming took 6 bases from V and 5 from J, leaving 14 bases between them. The CDR3 is 13 amino acids. TCRdb re-called the RT-PCR reads through MiXCR, storing one row per CDR3 protein. The data contain over 800,000 distinct CDR3 sequences, 21% of them seen just once; the ten biggest clones take up roughly 10%. Source: PBMCs from blood, taken roughly 5 days after vaccination. This TCR derives from a man aged 45-65 years who received an inactivated influenza vaccine. The chain links TRBV2 to TRBJ2-7; D unclear. The CDR3 DNA reads TGTGCCAGCAGGAGGATGGCAAGCGACGAGCAGTACTTC. It yields the protein CASRRMASDEQYF.